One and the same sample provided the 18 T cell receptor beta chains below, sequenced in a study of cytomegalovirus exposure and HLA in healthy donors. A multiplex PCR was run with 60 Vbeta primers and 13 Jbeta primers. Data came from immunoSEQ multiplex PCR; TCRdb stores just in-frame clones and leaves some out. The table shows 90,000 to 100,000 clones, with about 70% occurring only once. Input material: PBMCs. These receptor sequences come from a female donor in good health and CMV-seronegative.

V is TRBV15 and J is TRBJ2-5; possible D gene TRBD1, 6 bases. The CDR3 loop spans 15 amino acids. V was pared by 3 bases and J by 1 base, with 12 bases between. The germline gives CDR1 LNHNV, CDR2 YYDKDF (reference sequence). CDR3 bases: TGTGCCACCAGCAGCGAAGGACAGATCCAAGAGACCCAGTACTTC. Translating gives CATSSEGQIQETQYF.

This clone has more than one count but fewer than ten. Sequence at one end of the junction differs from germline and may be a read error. The CDR3 protein is CSSSSNRNTEAFF. As DNA, the CDR3 is TGTTCCAGCAGCTCCAACAGGAACACTGAAGCTTTCTTT. The J gene is TRBJ1-1, the V gene TRBV7-9, with D unclear. This CDR3 is 13 amino acids long. Germline values: CDR1 SEHNR, CDR2 FQNEAQ (reference sequence). The whole variable domain, filled in from reference TRBV7-9 and TRBJ1-1, reads DTGVSQNPRHKITKRGQNVTFRCDPISEHNRLYWYRQTLGQGPEFLTYFQNEAQLEKSRLLSDRFSAERPKGSFSTLEIQRTEQGDSAMYLCSSSSNRNTEAFFGQGTRLTVV.

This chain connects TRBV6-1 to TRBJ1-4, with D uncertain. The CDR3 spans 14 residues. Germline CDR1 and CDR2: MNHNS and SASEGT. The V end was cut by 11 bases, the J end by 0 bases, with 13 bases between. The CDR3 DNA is TGTGCCTCCAACGTCGGGACAACTAATGAAAAACTGTTTTTT. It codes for CASNVGTTNEKLFF.

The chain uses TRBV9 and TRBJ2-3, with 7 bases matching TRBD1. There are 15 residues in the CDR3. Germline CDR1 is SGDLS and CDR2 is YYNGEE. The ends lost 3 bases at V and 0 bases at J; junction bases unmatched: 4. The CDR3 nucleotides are TGTGCCAGCAGCGGACAGGGCCCTAGCACAGATACGCAGTATTTT. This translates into CASSGQGPSTDTQYF. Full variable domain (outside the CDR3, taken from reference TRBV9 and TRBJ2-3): DSGVTQTPKHLITATGQRVTLRCSPRSGDLSVYWYQQSLDQGLQFLIQYYNGEERAKGNILERFSAQQFPDLHSELNLSSLELGDSALYFCASSGQGPSTDTQYFGPGTRLTVL.

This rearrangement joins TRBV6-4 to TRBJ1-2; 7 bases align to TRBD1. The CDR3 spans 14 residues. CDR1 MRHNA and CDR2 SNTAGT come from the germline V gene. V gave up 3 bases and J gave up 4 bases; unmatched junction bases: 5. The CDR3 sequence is CASSEGGFGYGYTF. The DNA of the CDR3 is TGTGCCAGCAGTGAAGGGGGCTTCGGCTATGGCTACACCTTC.

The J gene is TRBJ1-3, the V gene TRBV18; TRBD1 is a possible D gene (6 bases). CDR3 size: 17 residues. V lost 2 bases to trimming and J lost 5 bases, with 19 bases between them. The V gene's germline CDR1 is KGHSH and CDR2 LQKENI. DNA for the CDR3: TGTGCCAGCTCACCAGGGACACAAGCGGCAGCAAGAAACACCATATATTTT. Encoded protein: CASSPGTQAAARNTIYF.

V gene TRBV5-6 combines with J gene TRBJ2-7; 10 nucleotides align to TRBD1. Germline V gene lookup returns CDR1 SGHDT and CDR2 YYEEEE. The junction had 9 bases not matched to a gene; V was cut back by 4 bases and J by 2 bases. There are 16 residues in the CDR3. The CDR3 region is CASSGTGTGATYEQYF. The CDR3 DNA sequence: TGTGCCAGCAGCGGAACCGGGACAGGGGCGACCTACGAGCAGTACTTC.

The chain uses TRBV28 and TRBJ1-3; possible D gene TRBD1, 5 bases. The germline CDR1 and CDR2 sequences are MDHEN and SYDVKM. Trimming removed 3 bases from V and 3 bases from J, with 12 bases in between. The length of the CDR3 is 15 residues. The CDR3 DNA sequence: TGTGCCAGCAGTTTGGAGGGGCGAGATGGAAACACCATATATTTT. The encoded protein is CASSLEGRDGNTIYF.

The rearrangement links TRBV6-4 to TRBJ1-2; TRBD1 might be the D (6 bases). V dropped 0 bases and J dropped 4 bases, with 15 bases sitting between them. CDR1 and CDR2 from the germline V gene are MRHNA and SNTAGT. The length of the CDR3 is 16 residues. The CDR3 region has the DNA TGTGCCAGCAGTGACTCGGGGGCAGTGCCCTTCTATGGCTACACCTTC. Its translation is CASSDSGAVPFYGYTF.

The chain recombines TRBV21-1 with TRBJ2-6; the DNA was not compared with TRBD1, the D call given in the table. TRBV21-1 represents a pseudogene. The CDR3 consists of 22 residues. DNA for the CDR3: TGTGCCAGCAGCAAAGTTAAACGGGAAGAAGGACAGGGGGCGCTTGGGGCCAACGTCCTGACTTTC. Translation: CASSKVKREEGQGALGANVLTF.

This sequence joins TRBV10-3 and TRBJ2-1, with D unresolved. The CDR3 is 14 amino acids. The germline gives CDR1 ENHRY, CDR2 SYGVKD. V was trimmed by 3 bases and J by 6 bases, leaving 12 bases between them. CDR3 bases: TGTGCCATCAGTGACCTACCCCGGGTCAATGAGCAGTTCTTC. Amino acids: CAISDLPRVNEQFF.

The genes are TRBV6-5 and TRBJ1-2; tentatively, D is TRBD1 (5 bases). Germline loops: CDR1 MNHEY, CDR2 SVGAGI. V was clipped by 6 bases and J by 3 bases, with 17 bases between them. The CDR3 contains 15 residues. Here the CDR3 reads CASSELPGLYYGYTF. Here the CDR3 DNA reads TGTGCCAGCAGCGAACTCCCGGGACTTTACTATGGCTACACCTTC.

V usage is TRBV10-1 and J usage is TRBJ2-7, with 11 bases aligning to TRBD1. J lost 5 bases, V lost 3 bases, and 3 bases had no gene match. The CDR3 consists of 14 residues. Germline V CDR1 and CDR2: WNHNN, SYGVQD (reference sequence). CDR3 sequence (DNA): TGCGCCAGCAGTGATGGACAGGGGGCCAACGAGCAGTACTTC. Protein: CASSDGQGANEQYF.

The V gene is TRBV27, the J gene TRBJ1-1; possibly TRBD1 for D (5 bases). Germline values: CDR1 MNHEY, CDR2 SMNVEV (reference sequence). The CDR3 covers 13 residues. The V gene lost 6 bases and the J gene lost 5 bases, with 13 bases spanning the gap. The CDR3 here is CASSQMGGTEAFF. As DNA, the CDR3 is TGTGCCAGCAGCCAAATGGGGGGAACTGAAGCTTTCTTT.

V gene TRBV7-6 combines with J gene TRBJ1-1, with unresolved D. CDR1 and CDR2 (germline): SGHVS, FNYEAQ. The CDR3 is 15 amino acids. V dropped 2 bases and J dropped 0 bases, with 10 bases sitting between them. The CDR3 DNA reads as TGTGCCAGCAGCTTATACAGTACCATGAACACTGAAGCTTTCTTT. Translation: CASSLYSTMNTEAFF.

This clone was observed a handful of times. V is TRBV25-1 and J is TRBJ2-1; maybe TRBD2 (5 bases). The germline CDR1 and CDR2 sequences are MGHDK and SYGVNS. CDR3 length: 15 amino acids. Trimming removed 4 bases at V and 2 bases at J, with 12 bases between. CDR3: CASSVRGLPYNEQFF. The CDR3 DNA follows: TGTGCCAGCAGTGTACGCGGGCTACCCTACAATGAGCAGTTCTTC. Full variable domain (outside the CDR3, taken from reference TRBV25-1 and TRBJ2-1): EADIYQTPRYLVIGTGKKITLECSQTMGHDKMYWYQQDPGMELHLIHYSYGVNSTEKGDLSSESTVSRIRTEHFPLTLESARPSHTSQYLCASSVRGLPYNEQFFGPGTRLTVL.

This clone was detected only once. In nucleotides, the CDR3 is TGTGCCAGCAGCTCAGAAAGGGGGAACACTGAAGCTTTCTTT. It codes for CASSSERGNTEAFF. J is TRBJ1-1 and V is TRBV5-4; tentative D call: TRBD1 (5 bases). The CDR3 loop spans 14 amino acids. Germline V CDR1 and CDR2: SGHNT, YYREEE (reference sequence). V lost 3 bases and J 1 base, leaving 10 bases between the germline ends. The variable domain in full, with the rest retrieved from reference TRBV5-4 and TRBJ1-1, is ETGVTQSPTHLIKTRGQQVTLRCSSQSGHNTVSWYQQALGQGPQFIFQYYREEENGRGNFPPRFSGLQFPNYSSELNVNALELDDSALYLCASSSERGNTEAFFGQGTRLTVV.

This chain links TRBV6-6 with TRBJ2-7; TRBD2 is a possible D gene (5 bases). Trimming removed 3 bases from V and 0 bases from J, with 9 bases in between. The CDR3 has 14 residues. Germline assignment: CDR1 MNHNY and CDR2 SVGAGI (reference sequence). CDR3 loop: CASSYSASSYEQYF. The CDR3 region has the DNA TGTGCCAGCAGTTATAGCGCGAGCTCCTACGAGCAGTACTTC.